This TCR beta chain was profiled in a study of Graves' ophthalmopathy and Graves' hyperthyroidism. Findings of the study overall: Most expanded clonotypes in thyroid above 0.001 frequency also showed up in blood.

Amplification of TCR beta CDR3 regions used RNA transcripts. HTBI primers were used in a first-round RT-PCR, which preceded a second-round multiplex PCR. TCRdb re-derived calls from the multiplex PCR reads in MiXCR, one entry per CDR3 protein. Altogether about 740,000 distinct CDR3 sequences are present, 40% being singletons, with the ten largest covering 35% to 55%. In its sample, this clonotype was seen many times. The antigen is unknown. Unmatched junction bases numbered 9, after V lost 6 bases and J lost 6 bases. Germline V gene data show CDR1 as DFQATT and CDR2 as SNEGSKA (reference sequence). CDR3 length: 13 residues. In donors with ophthalmopathy, activity was moderate-to-severe, with CAS ≥3, NOSPECS ≥4 and duration under 3 months. Clinical symptoms, serum thyroxine, TRAb, thyroid ultrasound and orbital computed tomography were relied on for diagnosis.

The chain links TRBV20-1 to TRBJ2-7; 9 nucleotides match TRBD1. Input material: peripheral blood. This clonotype was sampled from an adult man with Graves' ophthalmopathy. The CDR3: CSALAGQGGEQYF. CDR3 bases: TGCAGTGCCCTGGCGGGACAGGGCGGCGAGCAGTACTTC.